The T cell receptor (beta chain) described here comes from a study of CD8 T cells in Susac syndrome (dated by TCRdb to between 2019 and 2020). At the level of the whole study: The study used repertoire sequencing to test whether antigen drove CD8+ T cell activation and differentiation in Susac syndrome. Overall results and qualifications from the work: The number of individuals in the TCR sequencing and HLA analysis was recognized as being relatively small.

For this chain, trimming is 4 bases at the V end and 7 bases at the J end, and the number of junction bases without a gene match is 6. From cysteine to phenylalanine, the CDR3 is 15 amino acids long. Left in the record is the CDR3 DNA by itself, 45 bases read in frame from the first base. From a lookup of the germline V gene, CDR1 and CDR2 are SGHRS and YFSETQ. Peripheral blood CD8+ and CD4+ T cells from healthy donors, Susac syndrome patients and multiple sclerosis patients were profiled by high-throughput TCR beta sequencing. The healthy donors served as controls matched for age and sex. Bulk CD8+ and CD4+ T cells were purified by magnetic negative isolation, whereas CD8+ TEMRA cells were enriched by FACS. Blood was drawn into EDTA tubes, processed within 24 hours, and PBMCs were isolated by density gradient centrifugation. PBMCs intended for TCR sequencing were cryopreserved in liquid nitrogen and were subsequently thawed in a 37 degrees C water bath. A purity of at least 90% was achieved for sorted or isolated CD4+, CD8+ and CD8+ TEMRA cells.

RNA was extracted using the RNeasy kit, and roughly 0.5 to 1 ug of the RNA was reverse transcribed with random hexamers. The immunoSEQ multiplex PCR assay, covering 54 Vbeta and 13 Jbeta segments, was used to amplify TCR beta CDR3 regions. Bias from PCR amplification was corrected by using a synthetic template baseline for primer optimization and for computational correction. The study's processing was this. Only productive sequences were kept, with reads annotated to V, D and J genes according to IMGT and analyzed in immunoSEQ Analyzer. To calculate clonality, Shannon entropy was normalized by log2 of the number of productive unique sequences and then subtracted from one. For each patient and control, public and private clones were evaluated within the 100 most prevalent clones. Clones were defined as Susac-specific when absent from the healthy and MS cohorts, from some 1,100 published viral clones and from other ImmuneACCESS disease sequences. TCRdb reran the public reads through fastp at Q25 and MiXCR, keeping productive beta chains. Each record represents a unique CDR3 protein, reported with the most common genes and DNA among its rows. For this entry, the V and J calls and clone size follow TCRdb and not the study's own pipeline. The sample contains roughly 200,000 distinct CDR3 sequences, about 93% of them found a single time. The ten most abundant clones make up 0.1% of the sample.

Comment on this clonotype: The clone's antigen remains unknown. No per-base quality is available; no much larger clone lies one base away.

This TCR was sampled from a human donor in good health. Sequenced input: CD4+ T cells from PBMCs. The chain employs TRBV5-1 and TRBJ2-1; TRBD2 matches 12 bases in the middle. The sequence in DNA is TGCGCCAGCAGCATGAGACTAGCGGGGGCGAATGAGCAGTTCTTC. Its amino acids are CASSMRLAGANEQFF.